One and the same sample provided the 23 T cell receptor beta chains below, sequenced in a study of a mutant IDH1 vaccine in newly diagnosed glioma. No antigen has been identified for these receptors. Time point reported: week 23, last vaccination. Doses consisted of 300 ug of mutant IDH1 20-mer peptide each, paired with topical imiquimod. Data came from immunoSEQ multiplex PCR; TCRdb stores just in-frame clones and leaves some out. This table holds about 55,000 clones, approximately 80% found once. Sequencing was performed on PBMCs, taken from a glioma patient whose treatment included an IDH1 peptide vaccine. All receptors derive from a man aged 40-55 years with glioma.

This clone was seen more than once but under ten times. The J gene is TRBJ1-4, the V gene TRBV5-1; tentative D call: TRBD1 (6 bases). Looked up from germline, CDR1 is SGHRS and CDR2 is YFSETQ. Trimming removed 6 bases at V and 3 bases at J, with 15 bases between. The CDR3 totals 15 residues. For the CDR3, the DNA is TGCGCCAGCACCCTAGGGGGGACACCTAATGAAAAACTGTTTTTT. This gives the protein CASTLGGTPNEKLFF.

The gene calls are TRBV21-1 and TRBJ1-6; TRBD1, the table's D call, was not compared with the DNA. TRBV21-1 is listed as a pseudogene. The CDR3 length is 20 residues. Here the CDR3 DNA reads TGTGCCAGCAGCAAAGCGCTGAGATTCAGGGGTACCCCTCATGGTTCACCCCTCCACTTT. It codes for CASSKALRFRGTPHGSPLHF.

The chain recombines TRBV5-1 with TRBJ2-7, with TRBD2 matching 7 bases. V lost 7 bases to trimming and J lost 0 bases; unmatched junction nucleotides: 13. The germline CDR1 and CDR2 sequences are SGHRS and YFSETQ. The CDR3 contains 16 residues. The CDR3 DNA reads as TGCGCCAGCGCGCCGGCGGGGGAAGCCAGCTCCTACGAGCAGTACTTC. This codes for CASAPAGEASSYEQYF.

This chain joins TRBV5-1 and TRBJ2-6; perhaps TRBD1 as D (6 bases). Between the trimmed V and J ends, which lost 0 bases and 2 bases, there was a span of 6 bases. This CDR3 is built from 15 residues. Germline CDR1 and CDR2: SGHRS and YFSETQ. This CDR3 is CASSLAGAGANVLTF. The CDR3 DNA is TGCGCCAGCAGCTTGGCAGGGGCTGGGGCCAACGTCCTGACTTTC. The whole variable domain, filled in from reference TRBV5-1 and TRBJ2-6, reads KAGVTQTPRYLIKTRGQQVTLSCSPISGHRSVSWYQQTPGQGLQFLFEYFSETQRNKGNFPGRFSGRQFSNSRSEMNVSTLELGDSALYLCASSLAGAGANVLTFGAGSRLTVL.

The chain carries TRBV7-9 and TRBJ1-4; D gene unclear. This CDR3 region has 12 residues. CDR1 is SEHNR and CDR2 is FQNEAQ in the germline V gene (reference sequence). Trimming stripped 1 base from V and 8 bases from J, with 5 bases between. CDR3 sequence (DNA): TGTGCCAGCAGCTTAGTAGAGGAAAAACTGTTTTTT. This translates into CASSLVEEKLFF. Together with reference TRBV7-9 and TRBJ1-4, the CDR3 gives the full variable domain: DTGVSQNPRHKITKRGQNVTFRCDPISEHNRLYWYRQTLGQGPEFLTYFQNEAQLEKSRLLSDRFSAERPKGSFSTLEIQRTEQGDSAMYLCASSLVEEKLFFGSGTQLSVL.

In DNA, the CDR3 is TGTGCCAGCAGCTTTAGGCCAGGGGGGCGTTTGGACACCGGGGAGCTGTTTTTT. It translates to CASSFRPGGRLDTGELFF. This chain joins TRBV5-8 and TRBJ2-2; the D gene is possibly TRBD1 (7 bases). The CDR3 is made up of 18 amino acids. Germline values: CDR1 SGHTS, CDR2 YDEGEE. V lost 2 bases, J lost 3 bases, and 20 bases lay in between.

The chain has TRBV6-5 and TRBJ1-2; 8 positions match TRBD1. Trimming at V came to 2 bases and at J to 6 bases, leaving 2 bases not matched to a gene. The CDR3 contains 13 residues. Germline V gives CDR1 MNHEY, CDR2 SVGAGI. CDR3 in amino acids: CASSYRTGNGYTF. The CDR3 bases are TGTGCCAGCAGTTACAGGACAGGGAATGGCTACACCTTC.

This CDR3 is CASNYAAGRHTQYF. The CDR3, as DNA: TGTGCCAGCAATTATGCAGCGGGGCGTCATACGCAGTATTTT. The chain employs TRBV2 and TRBJ2-3; 7 positions agree with TRBD2. The CDR3 runs 14 residues. V lost 7 bases to trimming and J lost 7 bases; unmatched junction nucleotides: 11. CDR1 is SNHLY, CDR2 FYNNEI, per germline.

This chain links TRBV18 with TRBJ2-7; 14 nucleotides match TRBD2. The junction had 5 bases not matched to a gene; V was cut back by 5 bases and J by 2 bases. Germline CDR1 KGHSH, CDR2 LQKENI. The CDR3 length is 16 residues. The CDR3 spells CASSATSGGDAYEQYF. CDR3 DNA sequence: TGTGCCAGCTCAGCGACTAGCGGGGGGGACGCCTACGAGCAGTACTTC.

V usage is TRBV5-1 and J usage is TRBJ2-7, with 9 bases lining up with TRBD1. The CDR3 is 14 amino acids. The germline V gene has CDR1 SGHRS and CDR2 YFSETQ. V was clipped by 0 bases and J by 6 bases; unmatched bases: 4. CDR3 bases: TGCGCCAGCAGCTTGGGGACAGGGGAACCCGAGCAGTACTTC. This gives the protein CASSLGTGEPEQYF.

This sequence joins TRBV30 and TRBJ2-5; no definite D call. Germline V CDR1 and CDR2: GTSNPN, SVGIG (reference sequence). This CDR3 region has 14 residues. V dropped 3 bases and J dropped 3 bases, with 14 bases sitting between them. DNA of the CDR3: TGTGCCTGGAGGCCGTGGACGGTCGAAGAGACCCAGTACTTC. It yields the protein CAWRPWTVEETQYF.

The rearrangement links TRBV6-5 to TRBJ1-2; TRBD1 might be the D (5 bases). The germline CDR1 and CDR2 sequences are MNHEY and SVGAGI. Trimming shortened V by 6 bases and J by 3 bases, and 11 bases separated the two germline ends. The CDR3 runs to 13 residues. The CDR3 here is CASRGGRDYGYTF. The CDR3 nucleotides are TGTGCCAGCAGGGGGGGAAGAGACTATGGCTACACCTTC.

The chain links TRBV6-1 to TRBJ2-3; D ambiguous. V gave up 2 bases and J gave up 1 base, with 10 bases separating them. The CDR3 is 15 residues long. CDR1 is MNHNS, CDR2 SASEGT, per germline. The CDR3 bases are TGTGCCAGCAGTGAACTCAGAGGCCGCACAGATACGCAGTATTTT. As protein: CASSELRGRTDTQYF.

This clone was counted a few times. This chain links TRBV10-2 with TRBJ2-7; TRBD2 aligns across 8 bases. This CDR3 contains 13 residues. V lost 7 bases to trimming and J lost 4 bases; unmatched junction nucleotides: 6. Germline V gives CDR1 WSHSY, CDR2 SAAADI. The chain's CDR3 is CASNRGGEYEQYF. The CDR3 bases are TGCGCCAGCAACCGGGGGGGCGAATACGAGCAGTACTTC.

The CDR3 sequence: CASTSISGTGPLGGYTF. CDR3 nucleotide sequence: TGTGCCAGTACCTCCATCTCGGGGACAGGTCCCCTCGGGGGCTACACCTTC. This chain joins TRBV19 and TRBJ1-2; 8 positions match TRBD1. The CDR3 sequence is 17 residues long. Germline V lookup: CDR1 LNHDA, CDR2 SQIVND (reference sequence). V shed 7 bases, J shed 8 bases, and the junction held 21 bases outside the gene matches.

This sequence joins TRBV5-1 and TRBJ1-1; no clear D gene. The CDR3 contains 14 residues. V lost 0 bases and J 4 bases, leaving 10 bases between the germline ends. Germline CDR1 is SGHRS and CDR2 is YFSETQ. The CDR3 coding sequence is TGCGCCAGCAGCTTGGGGGCGGGGAGCACTGAAGCTTTCTTT. Translation gives CASSLGAGSTEAFF.

The chain employs TRBV19 and TRBJ1-2, with 7 positions matching TRBD1. The CDR3 length is 15 residues. Germline V gene sequence: CDR1 LNHDA, CDR2 SQIVND (reference sequence). Trimming removed 3 bases from V and 4 bases from J; junction bases left unmatched: 8. This CDR3 reads CASSIPKTGFYGYTF. As DNA, the CDR3 is TGTGCCAGTAGTATCCCCAAGACAGGGTTCTATGGCTACACCTTC.

In nucleotides, the CDR3 is TGTGCCAGCAGCTTAGCCGGGTGGGGGGGCGAGCAGTACTTC. This gives the protein CASSLAGWGGEQYF. The gene calls are TRBV11-2 and TRBJ2-7, with 7 bases aligning to TRBD2. Trimming at V came to 1 base and at J to 6 bases, leaving 6 bases not matched to a gene. Looked up from germline, CDR1 is SGHAT and CDR2 is FQNNGV. This CDR3 has 14 residues. The full variable domain, completed using reference TRBV11-2 and TRBJ2-7, is EAGVAQSPRYKIIEKRQSVAFWCNPISGHATLYWYQQILGQGPKLLIQFQNNGVVDDSQLPKDRFSAERLKGVDSTLKIQPAKLEDSAVYLCASSLAGWGGEQYFGPGTRLTVT.

This clone was observed a single time. V and J are TRBV6-6 and TRBJ1-6; TRBD1 matches at 9 bases. CDR1 is MNHNY, CDR2 SVGAGI, per germline (reference sequence). The V gene end was trimmed by 7 bases and the J gene end by 7 bases; junction bases not matched to a gene: 5. The CDR3 runs 14 residues. CDR3 nucleotides: TGTGCCAGCACCCAGACAGGGGGAAATTCACCCCTCCACTTT. It is translated as CASTQTGGNSPLHF.

Comments on this clone: Other DNA sequences from this sample encode an identical CDR3 as well. The V and J genes are TRBV6-5 and TRBJ2-7; 9 nucleotides line up with TRBD1. Germline trimming cut 5 bases from V and 4 bases from J; bases unmatched to any gene: 6. The germline V gene encodes CDR1 MNHEY and CDR2 SVGAGI. This CDR3 spans 14 amino acids. The CDR3 DNA is TGTGCCAGCAGTCCCGGGACAGGGAGATACGAGCAGTACTTC. Amino acids: CASSPGTGRYEQYF.

J is TRBJ1-5 and V is TRBV19, with 11 bases fitting TRBD1. This CDR3 has 15 residues. Losses at the gene ends were 4 bases for V and 4 bases for J; bases not matched to a gene: 3. Germline values: CDR1 LNHDA, CDR2 SQIVND (reference sequence). CDR3 protein: CASSNRDRGNQPQHF. CDR3 sequence (DNA): TGTGCCAGTAGTAACCGGGACAGGGGGAATCAGCCCCAGCATTTT.

This chain joins TRBV2 and TRBJ1-2; no definite D call. The V gene's germline CDR1 is SNHLY and CDR2 FYNNEI. The CDR3 is made up of 15 amino acids. V was clipped by 7 bases and J by 0 bases, with 15 bases between them. The CDR3 nucleotides are TGTGCCAGCAAGTCAAGTCCTGGGGCTAACTATGGCTACACCTTC. Protein product: CASKSSPGANYGYTF.

This clone was recorded once. J is TRBJ2-5 and V is TRBV13; no definite D call. CDR3 length: 18 amino acids. Germline CDR1 reads PRHDT; CDR2 reads FYEKMQ (reference sequence). The V end lost 1 base, the J end lost 4 bases, and 22 bases lay between the germline ends. The CDR3 bases are TGTGCCAGCAGCTTAGAAGTCCGAGCCGGGTCTCTCCGAGAGACCCAGTACTTC. It specifies CASSLEVRAGSLRETQYF.